The present TCR beta chain was sequenced within a study of human T cells and chemical hapten exposure. The overall study: It was small differences in pooled library volume that mainly caused per-sample TCR yields to vary.

The V end lost 4 bases, the J end lost 4 bases, and 4 bases lay between the germline ends. In germline, CDR1 is SGHAT, CDR2 FQNNGV. The CDR3 extends over 12 amino acids. Regarding time point: patch test 2, 6 weeks after DPC sensitization. Treatment defined: therapeutic diphenylcyclopropenone sensitization with weekly scalp DPC. Patch tests were applied only after blood draws. This clonotype was observed a handful of times. Its antigen is not known. General observations from the study: The donors suffered from alopecia, so their immune response may not match that of healthy people. Expanded TCRs clustered into significantly more large CDR3 similarity groups than controls, the analysis revealed.

TCRdb recomputed calls from the RACE reads with MiXCR, one row per CDR3 protein. The sample has some 71,000 distinct CDR3 sequences; 10% are singletons. The chain is built from TRBV11-2 and TRBJ2-2; D gene ambiguous. This sequence originates from a woman between 50 and 59 years old with alopecia areata. Some clones in this sample may be carry-over from other donors' samples. Sequenced material: whole blood, taken in connection with sensitization to the hapten diphenylcyclopropenone (DPC). The CDR3 loop reads CASSSVTGELFF. Written as DNA, the CDR3 is TGTGCCAGCAGCTCGGTCACCGGGGAGCTGTTTTTT.